This T cell receptor beta chain was observed in a study of shared clonotypes between healthy human individuals. Study summary: Each donor had three CD4 naive, three CD4 memory, two CD8 naive and one CD8 memory plate.

Execution of the assay was at deep level. The protocol was immunoSEQ multiplex PCR, while the TCRdb copy is restricted to in-frame clones and leaves out a portion. The repertoire holds roughly 2.5 million clones, with more than 90% as singletons. A note on this clone: Its specificity is not known.

Study observations and caveats: It was observed that roughly 4.8% of naive CD4 clonotypes were shared across four donors.

Trimming stripped 4 bases from V and 8 bases from J, with 15 bases between. The CDR3 consists of 13 residues. Germline V lookup: CDR1 SNHLY, CDR2 FYNNEI. This chain links TRBV2 with TRBJ2-7; D remains unclear. Sequenced input: naive CD4+ T cells sorted from blood. Subset meaning: CD45RA+ positively selected. The origin of this receptor is a man younger than 30 in good health. As DNA, the CDR3 is TGTGCCAGCAGTGGGAACACCGGCTCAAAGCAGTACTTC. Protein sequence: CASSGNTGSKQYF.